This T cell receptor (beta chain) was identified during a study of blood T cell repertoires in COVID-19. Study background: There were acute and convalescent COVID-19 samples, and they came from the United States, Italy and Spain.

In the authors' workflow: The authors estimated nucleated cell counts from reference gene primer amplification. Repertoires were generated with immunoSEQ multiplex PCR, while TCRdb's copy carries only in-frame clones and drops some. V and J calls and clone size are as listed in that table; D and trimming were resolved from the DNA. The top ten clones hold under 5% of a sample with roughly 36,000 clones, around 95% of them seen once. The TCR comes from a human donor with active COVID-19. The donor label of this sample is uncertain. Material: peripheral blood.

The CDR3 sequence: CASSSRKPRGQETQYF. In nucleotides, the CDR3 is TGTGCCAGCAGCTCCAGGAAGCCTCGGGGGCAAGAGACCCAGTACTTC. This rearrangement joins TRBV7-2 to TRBJ2-5; tentatively, D is TRBD2 (6 bases). Germline values: CDR1 SGHTA, CDR2 FQGNSA. This CDR3 is built from 16 residues. V was pared by 4 bases and J by 2 bases, with 17 bases between.